The 9 T cell receptor beta chains given below trace back to one sample, sequenced in a study of T cell responses to AZD1222 COVID-19 vaccine. The method was immunoSEQ multiplex PCR; TCRdb's version includes in-frame clones alone and lacks a portion of them. Among 100,000 to 130,000 clones listed, about 86% were seen once. The sequenced sample was peripheral blood, obtained on day 0 of AZD1222 vaccination. Receptors originate from an adult in good health.

V and J are TRBV9 and TRBJ2-5; no firm D call. Trimming removed 4 bases at V and 4 bases at J, with 14 bases between. CDR1 and CDR2 from the germline V gene are SGDLS and YYNGEE. The CDR3 consists of 14 residues. The chain's CDR3 is CASSSSRTVETQYF. For the CDR3, the DNA is TGTGCCAGCAGCTCATCCCGGACCGTAGAGACCCAGTACTTC.

The chain employs TRBV30 and TRBJ1-5, with unresolved D. Trimming took off 0 bases at V and 3 bases at J, with 6 bases between the two ends. The CDR3 is 13 residues long. Germline CDR1 reads GTSNPN; CDR2 reads SVGIG (reference sequence). The DNA of the CDR3 is TGTGCCTGGAGTGTACAGTACAATCAGCCCCAGCATTTT. Translation gives CAWSVQYNQPQHF.

V and J are TRBV6-2 or TRBV6-3 and TRBJ1-2, with D unclear. The germline V gene has CDR1 MNHEY and CDR2 SVGEGT. The CDR3 runs 13 residues. V was clipped by 5 bases and J by 4 bases, with 11 bases between them. The CDR3 DNA sequence: TGTGCCAGCAGTAATAGGATTTCCTATGGCTACACCTTC. Protein: CASSNRISYGYTF.

The rearrangement uses TRBV20-1 and TRBJ1-1; D is perhaps TRBD1 (5 bases). Germline V gene data show CDR1 as DFQATT and CDR2 as SNEGSKA (reference sequence). This CDR3 region has 13 residues. Trimming stripped 3 bases from V and 3 bases from J, with 11 bases between. CDR3 nucleotide sequence: TGCAGTGCTAGTGACCCGGGGGACACTGAAGCTTTCTTT. It yields the protein CSASDPGDTEAFF.

J is TRBJ2-5 and V is TRBV3-1 (or the pseudogene TRBV3-2); D not resolved. This CDR3 spans 14 amino acids. The V and J ends lost 6 bases and 1 base respectively, with 12 bases between them. The V gene's germline CDR1 is LGHDT and CDR2 YNNKEL (reference sequence). CDR3 coding DNA: TGTGCCAGCAGTCTTTCGGGCGCCCAAGAGACCCAGTACTTC. This translates into CASSLSGAQETQYF.

The V gene is TRBV27, the J gene TRBJ1-5; perhaps TRBD1 as D (6 bases). The CDR3 has 14 amino acids. Germline V CDR1 and CDR2: MNHEY, SMNVEV (reference sequence). Trimming pared 3 bases from V and 2 bases from J, leaving 8 bases between. For the CDR3, the DNA is TGTGCCAGCAGTTTGGGGGGCCGCAATCAGCCCCAGCATTTT. Its protein is CASSLGGRNQPQHF.

The J gene is TRBJ1-2, the V gene TRBV29-1; D call uncertain. The CDR3 is made up of 12 amino acids. V lost 7 bases and J 1 base, leaving 10 bases between the germline ends. Germline values: CDR1 SQVTM, CDR2 ANQGSEA. CDR3 DNA sequence: TGCAGCGCCCAGGAGGATAACTATGGCTACACCTTC. Its translation: CSAQEDNYGYTF.

This chain uses TRBV6-5 with TRBJ2-7, with 10 bases aligning to TRBD1. The CDR3 runs 14 residues. Trimming at V came to 8 bases and at J to 3 bases, leaving 7 bases not matched to a gene. The V gene's germline CDR1 is MNHEY and CDR2 SVGAGI. CDR3 sequence: CASGGTGARYEQYF. Here the CDR3 DNA reads TGTGCCAGCGGGGGGACAGGGGCTCGCTACGAGCAGTACTTC.

The chain couples TRBV28 to TRBJ1-2; no reliable D call. CDR3 length: 15 amino acids. Looked up from germline, CDR1 is MDHEN and CDR2 is SYDVKM. Trimming took off 6 bases at V and 0 bases at J, with 14 bases between the two ends. This CDR3 reads CASSRQGRANYGYTF. CDR3 nucleotide sequence: TGTGCCAGCAGCCGGCAAGGTCGAGCTAACTATGGCTACACCTTC.